This T cell receptor beta chain is drawn from a study of blood T cell repertoires in COVID-19 (dated by TCRdb to the early 2020s). Context from the whole study: Collaborator samples came from the United States, Italy and Spain and covered acute and convalescent phases of COVID-19. The material from the prospective study consisted of cDNA or gDNA derived from T cells, B-cell-depleted T cells, or PBMCs. The dataset comprised deeply sampled blood TCRbeta repertoires from subjects exposed to, actively infected with, or recovered from COVID-19. The repertoires were released in a freely available public database meant as a resource for research on the immune response to SARS-CoV-2. Samples were obtained from the ongoing ImmuneRACE study (first 160 participants) and from 1,200 or so subjects provided by 6 global collaborators. Sample metadata almost always included a de-identified subject ID, COVID-19 status, age in years and sex. Where available, HLA class I and class II types were taken from metadata supplied by the sample provider and were not determined by assay-based typing. Here is what the overall study found, with its caveats: How much clinical and demographic metadata was included differed by source and by participant, and the metadata was provided uncurated.

At one collaborating source in Seattle, patients were enrolled during active infection and were followed longitudinally through the course of disease. Whole blood was collected in K2EDTA tubes by collaborating institutions according to the institutions' own protocols. For TCRbeta analysis, collaborators shipped samples in one of three forms: frozen whole blood, isolated PBMCs, or DNA extracted from either of those sample types. The germline V gene supplies CDR1 MNHEY and CDR2 SVGAGI. At the junction V is shortened by 6 bases and J by 2 bases; bases outside the gene matches: 5. The CDR3 numbers 14 residues from cysteine through phenylalanine. Only the CDR3 part of the read is kept: 42 bases, read in frame from the first base. TCRbeta CDR3 regions were amplified from genomic DNA using the immunoSEQ Assay, a bias-controlled multiplex PCR. Turning to the authors' computational methods: The number of nucleated cells in each sample was estimated by amplification of reference gene primers within the assay. Sequence reads were collapsed and filtered to measure the absolute abundance of every unique TCRbeta CDR3 rearrangement. For each sample, productive Simpson clonality was calculated by taking the square root of Simpson's diversity index across productive rearrangements. TCRdb obtained this table from immuneACCESS and retained in-frame rearrangements with V and J assigned. These tables miss some clones; where compared with another copy, unresolved V genes account for less than half of the shortfall, and the remainder is unexplained. The V and J calls and clone size were taken over from that table, and D and trimming were inferred from the DNA. Within this sample are 300,000 to 350,000 clones, with roughly 88% of them counted one time only. Under 3% of the sample is taken by the ten largest.

About this clone: The antigen it binds to is not known. No base quality information exists; no much larger clone differs at one position.

The rearrangement joined TRBV6-5 to TRBJ1-2; 8 bases in the junction line up with TRBD1. Sequencing used peripheral blood. This TCR was sampled from a woman in her twenties or thirties with COVID-19, enrolled during active disease. The base sequence is TGTGCCAGCAGAAAGACAGGGGTGAACTATGGCTACACCTTC. Its protein product is CASRKTGVNYGYTF.